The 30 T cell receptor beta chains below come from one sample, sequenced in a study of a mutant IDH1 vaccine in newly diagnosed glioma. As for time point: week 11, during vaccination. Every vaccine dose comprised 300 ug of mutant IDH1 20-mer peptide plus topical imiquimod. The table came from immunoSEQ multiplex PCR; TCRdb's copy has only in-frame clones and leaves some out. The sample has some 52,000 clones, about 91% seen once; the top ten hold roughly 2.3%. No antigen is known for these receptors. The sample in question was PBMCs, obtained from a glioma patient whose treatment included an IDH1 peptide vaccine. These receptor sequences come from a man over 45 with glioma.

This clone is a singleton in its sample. The CDR3 DNA follows: TGTGCCAGCAGCTTCGAGCGGAGAGCAGGTGAGCAGTACTTC. Translating gives CASSFERRAGEQYF. The gene calls are TRBV5-4 and TRBJ2-7, with a weak D call TRBD2 (5 bases). Trimming cost V 2 bases and J 7 bases, with 16 bases left between them. Germline V gene lookup returns CDR1 SGHNT and CDR2 YYREEE (reference sequence). CDR3 length: 14 residues.

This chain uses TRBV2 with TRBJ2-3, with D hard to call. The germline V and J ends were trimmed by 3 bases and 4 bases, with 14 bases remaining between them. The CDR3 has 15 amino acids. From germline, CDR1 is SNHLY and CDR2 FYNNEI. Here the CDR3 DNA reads TGTGCCAGCAGTGAGCTGTCCCTCAGGCCAGATACGCAGTATTTT. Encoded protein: CASSELSLRPDTQYF.

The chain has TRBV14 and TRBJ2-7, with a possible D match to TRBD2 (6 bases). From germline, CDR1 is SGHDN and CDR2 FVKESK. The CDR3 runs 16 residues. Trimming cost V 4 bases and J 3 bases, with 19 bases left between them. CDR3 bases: TGTGCCAGCAGCCCAAAACGGCGGGGATCCGGCTACGAGCAGTACTTC. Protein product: CASSPKRRGSGYEQYF.

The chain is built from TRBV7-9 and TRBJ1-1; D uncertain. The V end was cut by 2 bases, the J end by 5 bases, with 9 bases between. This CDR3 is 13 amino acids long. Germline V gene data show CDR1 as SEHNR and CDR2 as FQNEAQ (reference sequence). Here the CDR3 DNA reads TGTGCCAGCAGCTTAACGGAGGCTACTGAAGCTTTCTTT. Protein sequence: CASSLTEATEAFF.

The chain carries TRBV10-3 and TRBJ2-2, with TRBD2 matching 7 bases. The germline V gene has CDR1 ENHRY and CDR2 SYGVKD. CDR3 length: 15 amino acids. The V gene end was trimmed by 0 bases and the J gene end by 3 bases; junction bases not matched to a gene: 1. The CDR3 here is CAISESGGDTGELFF. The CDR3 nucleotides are TGTGCCATCAGTGAGTCGGGGGGGGACACCGGGGAGCTGTTTTTT.

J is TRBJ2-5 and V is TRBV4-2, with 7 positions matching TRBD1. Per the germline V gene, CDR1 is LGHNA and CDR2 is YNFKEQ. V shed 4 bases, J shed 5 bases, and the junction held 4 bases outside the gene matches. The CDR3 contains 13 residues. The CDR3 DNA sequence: TGTGCCAGCAGCCTAACAGGGGAGGAGACCCAGTACTTC. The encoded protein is CASSLTGEETQYF.

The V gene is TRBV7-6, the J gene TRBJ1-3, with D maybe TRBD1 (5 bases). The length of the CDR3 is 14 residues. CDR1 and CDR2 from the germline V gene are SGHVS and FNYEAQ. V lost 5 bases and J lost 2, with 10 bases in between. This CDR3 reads CASSEQAAGNTIYF. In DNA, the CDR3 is TGTGCCAGCAGCGAACAGGCGGCTGGAAACACCATATATTTT.

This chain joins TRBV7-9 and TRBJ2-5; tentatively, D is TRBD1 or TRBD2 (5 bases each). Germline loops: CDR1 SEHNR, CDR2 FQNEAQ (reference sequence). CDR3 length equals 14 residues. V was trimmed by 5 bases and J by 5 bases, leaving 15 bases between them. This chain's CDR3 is CASSRRQSGETQYF. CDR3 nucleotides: TGTGCCAGCAGCCGCCGACAGTCGGGGGAGACCCAGTACTTC.

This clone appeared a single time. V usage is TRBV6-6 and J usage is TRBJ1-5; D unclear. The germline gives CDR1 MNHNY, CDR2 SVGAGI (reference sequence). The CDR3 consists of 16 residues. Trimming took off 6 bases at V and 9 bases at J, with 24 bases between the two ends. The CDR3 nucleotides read TGTGCCAGCAGCCACCCCCCGGTTGGCTCCGGGTCGCCCCAGCATTTT. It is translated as CASSHPPVGSGSPQHF.

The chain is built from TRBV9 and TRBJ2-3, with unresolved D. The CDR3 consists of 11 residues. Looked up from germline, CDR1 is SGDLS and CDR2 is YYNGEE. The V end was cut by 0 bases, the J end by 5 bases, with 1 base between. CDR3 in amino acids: CASSVGDTQYF. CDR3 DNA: TGTGCCAGCAGCGTAGGAGATACGCAGTATTTT.

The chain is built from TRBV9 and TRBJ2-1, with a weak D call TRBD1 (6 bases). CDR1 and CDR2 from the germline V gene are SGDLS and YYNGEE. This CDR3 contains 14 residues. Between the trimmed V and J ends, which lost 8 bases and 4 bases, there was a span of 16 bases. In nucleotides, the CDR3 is TGTGCCAGTGGTGAGGGGGTCCTATACAATGAGCAGTTCTTC. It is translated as CASGEGVLYNEQFF. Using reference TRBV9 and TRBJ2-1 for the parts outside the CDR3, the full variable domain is DSGVTQTPKHLITATGQRVTLRCSPRSGDLSVYWYQQSLDQGLQFLIQYYNGEERAKGNILERFSAQQFPDLHSELNLSSLELGDSALYFCASGEGVLYNEQFFGPGTRLTVL.

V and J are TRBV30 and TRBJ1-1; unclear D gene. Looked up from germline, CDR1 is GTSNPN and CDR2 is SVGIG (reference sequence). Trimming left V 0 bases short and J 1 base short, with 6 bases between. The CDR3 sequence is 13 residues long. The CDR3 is CAWSVPGNTEAFF. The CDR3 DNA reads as TGTGCCTGGAGTGTACCAGGGAACACTGAAGCTTTCTTT.

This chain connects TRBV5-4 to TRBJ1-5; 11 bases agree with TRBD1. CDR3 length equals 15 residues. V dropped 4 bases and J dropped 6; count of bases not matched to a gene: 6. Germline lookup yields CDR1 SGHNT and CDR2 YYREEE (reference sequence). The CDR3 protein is CASSQDRGQGQPQHF. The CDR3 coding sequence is TGTGCCAGCAGCCAGGACAGGGGGCAGGGTCAGCCCCAGCATTTT.

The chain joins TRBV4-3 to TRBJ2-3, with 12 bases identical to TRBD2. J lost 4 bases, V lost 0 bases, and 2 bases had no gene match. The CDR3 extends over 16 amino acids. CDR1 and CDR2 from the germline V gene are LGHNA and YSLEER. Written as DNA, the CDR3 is TGCGCCAGCAGCCAAGAACCTAGCGGGGGGGCAGATACGCAGTATTTT. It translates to CASSQEPSGGADTQYF.

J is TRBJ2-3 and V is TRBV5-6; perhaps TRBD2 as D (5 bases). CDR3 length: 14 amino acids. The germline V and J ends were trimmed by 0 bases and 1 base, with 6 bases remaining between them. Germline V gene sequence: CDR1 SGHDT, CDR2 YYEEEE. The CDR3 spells CASSLDGGTDTQYF. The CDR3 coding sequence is TGTGCCAGCAGCTTGGACGGGGGCACAGATACGCAGTATTTT.

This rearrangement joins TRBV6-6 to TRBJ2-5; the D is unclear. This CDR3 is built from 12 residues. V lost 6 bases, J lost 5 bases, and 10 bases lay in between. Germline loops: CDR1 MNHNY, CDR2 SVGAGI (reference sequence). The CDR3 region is CASSGTSETQYF. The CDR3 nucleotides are TGTGCCAGCAGCGGTACGTCGGAGACCCAGTACTTC.

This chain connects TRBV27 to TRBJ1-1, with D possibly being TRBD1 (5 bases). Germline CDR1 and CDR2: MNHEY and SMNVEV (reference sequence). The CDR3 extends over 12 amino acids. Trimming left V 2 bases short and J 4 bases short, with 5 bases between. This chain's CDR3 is CASSLTGTEAFF. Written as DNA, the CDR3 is TGTGCCAGCAGTTTAACAGGCACTGAAGCTTTCTTT.

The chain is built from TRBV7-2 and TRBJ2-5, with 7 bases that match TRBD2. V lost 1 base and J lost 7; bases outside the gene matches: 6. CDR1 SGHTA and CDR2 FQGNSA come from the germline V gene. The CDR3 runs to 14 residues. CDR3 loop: CASSLGGGRGTQYF. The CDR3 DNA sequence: TGTGCCAGCAGCTTAGGCGGGGGTAGAGGGACCCAGTACTTC.

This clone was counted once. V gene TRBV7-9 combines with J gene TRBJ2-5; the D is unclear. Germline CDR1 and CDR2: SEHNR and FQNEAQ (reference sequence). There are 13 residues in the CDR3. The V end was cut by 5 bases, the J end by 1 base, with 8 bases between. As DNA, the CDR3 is TGTGCCAGCAGCCCGAGTTCCCAAGAGACCCAGTACTTC. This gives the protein CASSPSSQETQYF.

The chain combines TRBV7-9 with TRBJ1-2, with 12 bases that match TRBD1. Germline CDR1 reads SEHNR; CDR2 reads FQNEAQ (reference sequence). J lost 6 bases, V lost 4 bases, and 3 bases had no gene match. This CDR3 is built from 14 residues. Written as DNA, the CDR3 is TGTGCCAGCAGCTCGGGACAGGGGGCCCATGGCTACACCTTC. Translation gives CASSSGQGAHGYTF.

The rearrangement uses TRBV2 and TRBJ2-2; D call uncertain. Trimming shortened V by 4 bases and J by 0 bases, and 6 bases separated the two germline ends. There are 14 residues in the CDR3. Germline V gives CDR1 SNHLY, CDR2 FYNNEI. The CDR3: CASSVRPNTGELFF. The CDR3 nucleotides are TGTGCCAGCAGTGTTAGGCCGAACACCGGGGAGCTGTTTTTT.

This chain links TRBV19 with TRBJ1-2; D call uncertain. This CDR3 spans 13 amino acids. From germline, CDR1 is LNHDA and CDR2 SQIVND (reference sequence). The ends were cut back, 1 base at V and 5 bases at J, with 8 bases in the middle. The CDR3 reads CASSIGQAYGYTF. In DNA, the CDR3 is TGTGCCAGTAGTATAGGGCAGGCTTATGGCTACACCTTC. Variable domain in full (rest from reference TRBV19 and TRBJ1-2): DGGITQSPKYLFRKEGQNVTLSCEQNLNHDAMYWYRQDPGQGLRLIYYSQIVNDFQKGDIAEGYSVSREKKESFPLTVTSAQKNPTAFYLCASSIGQAYGYTFGSGTRLTVV.

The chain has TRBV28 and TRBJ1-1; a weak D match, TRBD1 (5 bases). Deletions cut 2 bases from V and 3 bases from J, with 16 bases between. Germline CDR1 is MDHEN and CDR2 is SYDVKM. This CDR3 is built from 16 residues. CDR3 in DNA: TGTGCCAGCAGTTTAGGATCTTCGGGGCTGGACACTGAAGCTTTCTTT. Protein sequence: CASSLGSSGLDTEAFF.

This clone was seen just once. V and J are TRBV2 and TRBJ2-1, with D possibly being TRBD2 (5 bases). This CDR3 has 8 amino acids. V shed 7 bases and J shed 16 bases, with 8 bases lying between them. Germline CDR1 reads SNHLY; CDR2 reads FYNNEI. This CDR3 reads CASTEGFF. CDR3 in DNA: TGTGCCAGCACCGAGGGTTTCTTC.

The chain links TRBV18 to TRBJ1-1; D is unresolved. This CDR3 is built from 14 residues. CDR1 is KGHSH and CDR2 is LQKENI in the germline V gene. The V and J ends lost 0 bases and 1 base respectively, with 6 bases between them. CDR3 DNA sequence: TGTGCCAGCTCACCACCGGCCTCGAACACTGAAGCTTTCTTT. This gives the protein CASSPPASNTEAFF.

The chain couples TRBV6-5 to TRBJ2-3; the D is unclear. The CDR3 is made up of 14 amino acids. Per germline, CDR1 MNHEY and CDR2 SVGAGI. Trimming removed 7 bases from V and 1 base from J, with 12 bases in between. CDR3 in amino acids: CASTFGRGTDTQYF. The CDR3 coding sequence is TGTGCCAGCACCTTTGGTAGGGGCACAGATACGCAGTATTTT.

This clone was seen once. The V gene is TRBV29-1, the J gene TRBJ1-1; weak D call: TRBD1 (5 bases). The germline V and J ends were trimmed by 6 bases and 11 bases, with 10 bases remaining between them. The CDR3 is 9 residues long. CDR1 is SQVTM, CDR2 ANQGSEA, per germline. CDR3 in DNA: TGCAGCGTGGAGGGGACGGCTTTCTTT. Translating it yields CSVEGTAFF.

The CDR3 sequence: CASSLRNRGQKAYEQYF. The CDR3 DNA reads as TGTGCCAGCAGTTTAAGAAACCGGGGACAGAAGGCCTACGAGCAGTACTTC. The V call is TRBV27, the J call TRBJ2-7, with TRBD1 matching 7 bases. This CDR3 has 17 amino acids. In germline, CDR1 is MNHEY, CDR2 SMNVEV (reference sequence). V lost 2 bases to trimming and J lost 2 bases; unmatched junction nucleotides: 12.

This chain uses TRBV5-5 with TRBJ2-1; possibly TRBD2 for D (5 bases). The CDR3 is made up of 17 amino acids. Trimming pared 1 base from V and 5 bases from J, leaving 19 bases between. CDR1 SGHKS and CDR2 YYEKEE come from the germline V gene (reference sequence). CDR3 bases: TGTGCCAGCAGCTTGCTGGGAGCCTTAGCCAACAACAATGAGCAGTTCTTC. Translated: CASSLLGALANNNEQFF.

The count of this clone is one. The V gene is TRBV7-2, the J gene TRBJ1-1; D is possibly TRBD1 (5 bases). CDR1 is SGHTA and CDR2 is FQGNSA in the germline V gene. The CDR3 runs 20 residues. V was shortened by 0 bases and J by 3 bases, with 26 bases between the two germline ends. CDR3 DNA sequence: TGTGCCAGCAGCTTAGCGTTCCGAACCTCCCCCGGGGGGGGAGACACTGAAGCTTTCTTT. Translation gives CASSLAFRTSPGGGDTEAFF.